Presented here are 27 T cell receptor beta chains from one specimen sequenced in a study of CD8 T cells in Susac syndrome (dated by TCRdb to between 2019 and 2020). The library was built by means of the immunoSEQ multiplex PCR assay. RNA was extracted using the RNeasy kit, and roughly 0.5 to 1 ug of the RNA was reverse transcribed with random hexamers. TCRdb handled the public reads itself, with Q25 trimming in fastp and clone calling in MiXCR, and kept productive beta chains. For every CDR3 protein sequence, its rows merge into one entry that carries the most common genes and DNA. Across this sample there are some 400,000 distinct CDR3 sequences, with approximately 89% seen only once. The top ten clonotypes cover about 0.1% of the sample. The sequencing sample was made of CD8+ T cells from PBMCs. The receptors come from a human donor with multiple sclerosis.

In nucleotides, the CDR3 is TGTGCCAGCAGCCTTTCCTCAGGGGCACCGACCGAGATATATAGCAATCAGCCCCAGCATTTT. Protein sequence: CASSLSSGAPTEIYSNQPQHF. The J gene is TRBJ1-5, the V gene TRBV7-8; D possibly corresponds to TRBD1 (6 bases). This CDR3 spans 21 amino acids. Trimming shortened V by 5 bases and J by 0 bases, and 29 bases separated the two germline ends. Germline values: CDR1 SGHVS, CDR2 FQNEAQ. The full variable domain, with the rest looked up from reference TRBV7-8 and TRBJ1-5, is GAGVSQSPRYKVAKRGQDVALRCDPISGHVSLFWYQQALGQGPEFLTYFQNEAQLDKSGLPSDRFFAERPEGSVSTLKIQRTQQEDSAVYLCASSLSSGAPTEIYSNQPQHFGDGTRLSIL.

V is TRBV29-1 and J is TRBJ2-1, with TRBD1 identical over 8 bases. The CDR3 has 12 residues. J lost 9 bases, V lost 6 bases, and 7 bases had no gene match. In germline, CDR1 is SQVTM, CDR2 ANQGSEA. CDR3 residues: CSVLTGEAEQFF. The CDR3, as DNA: TGCAGCGTCCTGACAGGGGAGGCTGAGCAGTTCTTC.

This chain uses TRBV12-3 or TRBV12-4 with TRBJ2-3; no definite D call. The V end lost 3 bases, the J end lost 6 bases, and 7 bases lay between the germline ends. This CDR3 has 12 amino acids. The CDR3 sequence is CASSLHPDTQYF. CDR3 nucleotide sequence: TGTGCCAGCAGTTTGCACCCGGATACGCAGTATTTT.

This rearrangement joins TRBV15 to TRBJ1-2; D uncertain. CDR3 length: 14 residues. The V end lost 0 bases, the J end lost 7 bases, and 12 bases lay between the germline ends. The germline V gene encodes CDR1 LNHNV and CDR2 YYDKDF (reference sequence). Here the CDR3 reads CATSRDKGSGGYTF. Written as DNA, the CDR3 is TGTGCCACCAGCAGAGACAAGGGTTCAGGTGGCTACACCTTC.

This chain links TRBV9 with TRBJ1-5; 9 nucleotides match TRBD1. CDR1 is SGDLS, CDR2 YYNGEE, per germline. With 3 bases clipped from V and 7 bases from J, the junction kept 11 bases outside the gene matches. The length of the CDR3 is 16 residues. The CDR3 bases are TGTGCCAGCAGCGGGCGATACAGGGGGCTCGGACAGCCCCAGCATTTT. Translated, it gives CASSGRYRGLGQPQHF.

The chain recombines TRBV9 with TRBJ1-2, with TRBD1 identical over 10 bases. The CDR3 has 15 residues. Germline lookup yields CDR1 SGDLS and CDR2 YYNGEE. The J segment lost 4 bases and the V segment lost 5 bases, leaving 8 bases of the junction unmatched. The CDR3 loop reads CASSDQTGGGYGYTF. The CDR3 DNA follows: TGTGCCAGCAGTGATCAGACAGGGGGCGGCTATGGCTACACCTTC. Looking up the rest from reference TRBV9 and TRBJ1-2 gives the full variable domain: DSGVTQTPKHLITATGQRVTLRCSPRSGDLSVYWYQQSLDQGLQFLIQYYNGEERAKGNILERFSAQQFPDLHSELNLSSLELGDSALYFCASSDQTGGGYGYTFGSGTRLTVV.

V gene TRBV4-2 combines with J gene TRBJ2-7; no definite D call. Trimming pared 0 bases from V and 7 bases from J, leaving 4 bases between. This CDR3 comprises 11 residues. Germline CDR1 LGHNA, CDR2 YNFKEQ. The CDR3 region has the DNA TGTGCCAGCAGCCAAGATGAAGAGCAGTACTTC. Translating it yields CASSQDEEQYF.

The J gene is TRBJ2-2, the V gene TRBV19; D perhaps matches TRBD1 (5 bases). The CDR3 runs to 12 residues. CDR1 LNHDA and CDR2 SQIVND come from the germline V gene (reference sequence). The V and J ends lost 6 bases and 7 bases respectively, with 9 bases between them. Written as DNA, the CDR3 is TGTGCCAGTAGCCAGGGAATCGGGGAGCTGTTTTTT. This codes for CASSQGIGELFF.

This clonotype has a handful of counts. The chain links TRBV28 to TRBJ2-7; D might be TRBD2 (8 bases). Germline V gene lookup returns CDR1 MDHEN and CDR2 SYDVKM. The CDR3 is 16 amino acids. The ends were cut back, 4 bases at V and 0 bases at J, with 16 bases in the middle. The CDR3 spells CASSSIAGQSSYEQYF. CDR3 sequence (DNA): TGTGCCAGCAGTTCAATAGCGGGACAGAGCTCCTACGAGCAGTACTTC.

The chain recombines TRBV11-2 with TRBJ2-5, with 7 bases fitting TRBD1. Germline V gene sequence: CDR1 SGHAT, CDR2 FQNNGV. The V gene end was trimmed by 5 bases and the J gene end by 1 base; junction bases not matched to a gene: 10. This CDR3 is built from 16 residues. This CDR3 is CASSTLDRAGQETQYF. In DNA, the CDR3 is TGTGCCAGCAGCACCTTAGACAGGGCTGGCCAAGAGACCCAGTACTTC.

The CDR3 coding sequence is TGTGCCAGCAGCGGTCCGGGGAATGAGTATGGCTACACCTTC. This translates into CASSGPGNEYGYTF. V gene TRBV4-2 combines with J gene TRBJ1-2; D remains ambiguous. CDR3 length: 14 amino acids. The germline CDR1 and CDR2 sequences are LGHNA and YNFKEQ. V dropped 5 bases and J dropped 5 bases, with 15 bases sitting between them.

This chain connects TRBV12-3 or TRBV12-4 to TRBJ2-1; 12 nucleotides match TRBD2. The CDR3 loop spans 20 amino acids. V was pared by 5 bases and J by 3 bases, with 17 bases of the junction left unmatched. DNA of the CDR3: TGTGCCAGCAGTATCCCTCTAGCGGGGGGGCCGCGCAGCATCTACAATGAGCAGTTCTTC. Protein: CASSIPLAGGPRSIYNEQFF.

The chain is built from TRBV30 and TRBJ2-7, with TRBD1 matching over 7 bases. The CDR3 is 12 residues long. Germline V gives CDR1 GTSNPN, CDR2 SVGIG (reference sequence). Trimming cost V 5 bases and J 6 bases; bases outside gene matches: 7. Written as DNA, the CDR3 is TGTGCCTGGGAGGGGGCTCCCGGCGAGCAGTACTTC. It codes for CAWEGAPGEQYF.

The rearrangement uses TRBV19 and TRBJ2-5, with 12 bases aligning to TRBD2. V shed 8 bases and J 5 bases; nucleotides not matched to a gene: 9. CDR1 LNHDA and CDR2 SQIVND come from the germline V gene (reference sequence). The CDR3 has 15 residues. The CDR3: CASCLAGGPRETQYF. DNA of the CDR3: TGTGCCAGTTGCCTAGCGGGAGGGCCGCGGGAGACCCAGTACTTC.

This clonotype was seen just once. The chain links TRBV27 to TRBJ1-2; no reliable D call. The germline CDR1 and CDR2 sequences are MNHEY and SMNVEV (reference sequence). The CDR3 contains 13 residues. V lost 4 bases and J lost 13, with 19 bases in between. This CDR3 reads CASSSLNGPPSTF. The CDR3 coding sequence is TGTGCCAGCAGTTCTTTAAACGGTCCCCCGTCCACCTTC.

V and J are TRBV11-2 and TRBJ2-1; possibly TRBD2 for D (6 bases). Germline V gene data show CDR1 as SGHAT and CDR2 as FQNNGV. This CDR3 has 16 amino acids. Trimming pared 1 base from V and 4 bases from J, leaving 14 bases between. The CDR3 nucleotides read TGTGCCAGCAGCTTAGGTCCTAGCGCTCTTTACAATGAGCAGTTCTTC. This translates into CASSLGPSALYNEQFF.

J is TRBJ1-1 and V is TRBV6-5, with D maybe TRBD1 (5 bases). The germline V gene encodes CDR1 MNHEY and CDR2 SVGAGI. The CDR3 runs 15 residues. The V gene lost 0 bases and the J gene lost 1 base, with 9 bases spanning the gap. The chain's CDR3 is CASSYSGGGNTEAFF. CDR3 nucleotide sequence: TGTGCCAGCAGTTACTCGGGTGGGGGGAACACTGAAGCTTTCTTT.

J is TRBJ1-2 and V is TRBV6-5; the D gene is possibly TRBD1 (5 bases). This CDR3 spans 15 amino acids. Germline CDR1 is MNHEY and CDR2 is SVGAGI. V was trimmed by 0 bases and J by 3 bases, leaving 11 bases between them. The CDR3 DNA sequence: TGTGCCAGCAGTTACTCAGAGGGGTCCCACTATGGCTACACCTTC. Its protein product is CASSYSEGSHYGYTF.

V gene TRBV10-1 combines with J gene TRBJ2-1; D unresolved. From germline, CDR1 is WNHNN and CDR2 SYGVQD (reference sequence). V lost 5 bases, J lost 7 bases, and 12 bases lay in between. CDR3 size: 13 residues. The CDR3 loop is CASSPTPRNEQFF. The CDR3 DNA follows: TGCGCCAGCAGTCCCACCCCCCGGAATGAGCAGTTCTTC.

The chain carries TRBV30 and TRBJ2-7, with 7 bases aligning to TRBD1. Trimming cost V 0 bases and J 6 bases; bases outside gene matches: 5. CDR1 is GTSNPN and CDR2 is SVGIG in the germline V gene (reference sequence). This CDR3 has 13 amino acids. For the CDR3, the DNA is TGTGCCTGGAGTGTGACAGGGTATGGCGAGCAGTACTTC. This encodes CAWSVTGYGEQYF.

V usage is TRBV12-5 and J usage is TRBJ2-7, with D unresolved. This CDR3 region has 10 residues. Trimming removed 5 bases from V and 6 bases from J, with 5 bases in between. CDR1 LGHNT and CDR2 FRNRAP come from the germline V gene. CDR3 coding DNA: TGTGCTAGTGGTACCTCCGAGCAGTACTTC. Translation: CASGTSEQYF.

Here the CDR3 reads CASSRTPDSSTDTQYF. The CDR3 DNA reads as TGCGCCAGCAGCCGGACCCCGGACAGTTCCACAGATACGCAGTATTTT. The chain joins TRBV5-1 to TRBJ2-3, with D perhaps matching TRBD1 (6 bases). This CDR3 region has 16 residues. Germline CDR1 reads SGHRS; CDR2 reads YFSETQ. Trimming left V 4 bases short and J 2 bases short, with 17 bases between.

The chain has TRBV4-1 and TRBJ2-1; D is uncertain. The CDR3 covers 13 residues. In germline, CDR1 is MGHRA, CDR2 YSYEKL. Between the trimmed V and J ends, which lost 1 base and 9 bases, there was a span of 10 bases. The CDR3 nucleotides are TGCGCCAGCAGCCAAGCACCGGTGCTTGAGCAGTTCTTC. Translated: CASSQAPVLEQFF.

J is TRBJ2-2 and V is TRBV27, with TRBD1 as a possible D gene (5 bases). Germline V gives CDR1 MNHEY, CDR2 SMNVEV (reference sequence). V shed 8 bases and J shed 6 bases, with 13 bases lying between them. The CDR3 has 13 residues. The CDR3, as DNA: TGTGCCAGCGCCTCAGGGTTCGCCGGGGAGCTGTTTTTT. Translation: CASASGFAGELFF.

The chain couples TRBV20-1 to TRBJ2-7, with D perhaps TRBD1 or TRBD2 (5 bases each). V shed 5 bases and J shed 7 bases, with 15 bases lying between them. The CDR3 runs to 12 residues. In germline, CDR1 is DFQATT, CDR2 SNEGSKA (reference sequence). In DNA form, the CDR3 reads TGCAGTGCTCGGACCGAGGGGCTGGAGCAGTACTTC. Translation: CSARTEGLEQYF.

This clonotype appeared once. V and J are TRBV7-8 and TRBJ1-1; the D is unclear. Trimming stripped 1 base from V and 3 bases from J, with 12 bases between. This CDR3 has 15 amino acids. In germline, CDR1 is SGHVS, CDR2 FQNEAQ. The CDR3, as DNA: TGTGCCAGCAGCTTAGGAGGGTACTCCTACACTGAAGCTTTCTTT. Translated: CASSLGGYSYTEAFF.

J is TRBJ1-1 and V is TRBV4-1, with no clear D. Germline loops: CDR1 MGHRA, CDR2 YSYEKL. The CDR3 has 13 amino acids. V gave up 1 base and J gave up 3 bases, with 6 bases separating them. The CDR3 nucleotides read TGCGCCAGCAGCCAAGGAGAATACACTGAAGCTTTCTTT. Residues: CASSQGEYTEAFF.